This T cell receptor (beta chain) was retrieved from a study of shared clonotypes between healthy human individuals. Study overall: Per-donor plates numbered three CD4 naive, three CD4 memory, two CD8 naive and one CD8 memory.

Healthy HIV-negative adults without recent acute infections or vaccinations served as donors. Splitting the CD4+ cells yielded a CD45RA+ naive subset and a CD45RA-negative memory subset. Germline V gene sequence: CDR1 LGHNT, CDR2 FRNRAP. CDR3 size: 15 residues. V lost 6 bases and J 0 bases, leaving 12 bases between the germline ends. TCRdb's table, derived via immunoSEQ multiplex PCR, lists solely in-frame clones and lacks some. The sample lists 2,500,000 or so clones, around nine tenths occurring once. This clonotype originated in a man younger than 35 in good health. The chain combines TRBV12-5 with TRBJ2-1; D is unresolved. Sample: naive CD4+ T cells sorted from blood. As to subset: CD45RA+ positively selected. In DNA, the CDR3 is TGTGCTAGTGGCCGAGGACGAAGCTCCTACAATGAGCAGTTCTTC. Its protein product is CASGRGRSSYNEQFF.